This T cell receptor beta chain comes out of a study of T-cell memory formation after mild COVID-19. The wider study: Clustering of TCRs was largely donor specific. Overall study results and limits: Cross-reactive memory seemingly joined, as some responding clones were found in pre-infection memory.

Via MiXCR, TCRdb re-called the 5' RACE reads, giving one row per CDR3 protein. The sample yields about 340,000 distinct CDR3 sequences, approximately 16% seen once. Regarding this clonotype: The antigen is undetermined.

This TCR came from a man younger than 35 who had mild COVID-19 (a few samples of this study predate the infection). Cell type and time point are not known. The sequencing input was PBMCs or a T cell subset sorted from them (not recorded which).

The CDR3 reads CSARRQGGQPQHF. CDR3 in DNA: TGCAGTGCTAGACGACAGGGGGGGCAGCCCCAGCATTTT. The rearrangement links TRBV20-1 to TRBJ1-5, with 9 bases aligning to TRBD1. The germline V gene encodes CDR1 DFQATT and CDR2 SNEGSKA (reference sequence). The V and J ends lost 2 bases and 7 bases, in that order; junction bases with no gene match: 3. This CDR3 has 13 residues.